Presented here are 12 T cell receptor beta chains from one specimen sequenced in a study of cytomegalovirus exposure and HLA in healthy donors. It was with 60 Vbeta and 13 Jbeta primers that the PCR ran. Using immunoSEQ multiplex PCR, the repertoire was profiled, and TCRdb retains in-frame clones only, with some absent. The sample includes some 190,000 clones, over 70% seen only once; the top ten take approximately 1.4%. Sample: PBMCs. The source of these receptors is a man aged 18 to 35 in good health and CMV-seronegative.

The J gene is TRBJ2-5, the V gene TRBV7-9; 10 bases fit TRBD1. V was clipped by 2 bases and J by 4 bases; unmatched bases: 7. The length of the CDR3 is 16 residues. Germline V CDR1 and CDR2: SEHNR, FQNEAQ (reference sequence). The CDR3 DNA follows: TGTGCCAGCAGCTTACGGGCGGGACAGGGGAGAGAGACCCAGTACTTC. This sequence encodes CASSLRAGQGRETQYF.

A note on this clone: The junction departs from the called germline gene at one end, perhaps through a read error. The chain links TRBV7-9 to TRBJ1-1; D not certain. Germline CDR1 and CDR2: SEHNR and FQNEAQ (reference sequence). The CDR3 consists of 12 residues. Here the CDR3 DNA reads TGTTCCAGCAGCTTAATACGGGAGGAAGCTTTCTTT. It translates to CSSSLIREEAFF.

CDR3 protein: CASSYPWEGGYYGYTF. The CDR3 DNA is TGTGCCAGCAGTTACCCATGGGAAGGGGGCTACTATGGCTACACCTTC. The chain couples TRBV6-6 to TRBJ1-2; TRBD1 aligns across 7 bases. From germline, CDR1 is MNHNY and CDR2 SVGAGI (reference sequence). The CDR3 has 16 residues. V dropped 2 bases and J dropped 3; count of bases not matched to a gene: 9.

The chain links TRBV4-3 to TRBJ2-7, with 8 bases matching TRBD2. V was pared by 0 bases and J by 0 bases, with 4 bases of the junction left unmatched. This CDR3 has 16 amino acids. CDR1 is LGHNA, CDR2 YSLEER, per germline. The CDR3 is CASSQDNSGGSYEQYF. CDR3 coding DNA: TGCGCCAGCAGCCAAGACAACAGCGGGGGCTCCTACGAGCAGTACTTC.

A word on this clone: One junction end disagrees with the germline gene, perhaps due to a read error. The chain links TRBV19 to TRBJ1-4; D is unclear. CDR3 length: 17 residues. Germline lookup yields CDR1 LNHDA and CDR2 SQIVND (reference sequence). The CDR3 reads CASSSRSGSWANEKLFF. Written as DNA, the CDR3 is TGTGCCAGTAGTTCTAGGTCGGGGTCCTGGGCTAACGAAAAACTGTTTTTT. The complete variable domain, with remaining parts taken from reference TRBV19 and TRBJ1-4, reads DGGITQSPKYLFRKEGQNVTLSCEQNLNHDAMYWYRQDPGQGLRLIYYSQIVNDFQKGDIAEGYSVSREKKESFPLTVTSAQKNPTAFYLCASSSRSGSWANEKLFFGSGTQLSVL.

The chain uses TRBV29-1 and TRBJ1-2; perhaps TRBD1 as D (5 bases). Trimming left V 1 base short and J 4 bases short, with 13 bases between. The CDR3 has 14 amino acids. Germline assignment: CDR1 SQVTM and CDR2 ANQGSEA. CDR3 sequence reads: CSVEGGEQSYGYTF. CDR3 bases: TGCAGCGTTGAAGGGGGGGAGCAAAGCTATGGCTACACCTTC.

Only a few counts were recorded for this clone. The DNA of the CDR3 is TGTGCCAGTAGTCAAAGGACTAGCGGGTTCTACGAGCAGTACTTC. Protein product: CASSQRTSGFYEQYF. V usage is TRBV19 and J usage is TRBJ2-7; 11 bases fit TRBD2. After removal of 5 bases from V and 3 bases from J, the junction contained 6 bases not matched to a gene. The germline gives CDR1 LNHDA, CDR2 SQIVND (reference sequence). This CDR3 region has 15 residues.

The chain combines TRBV7-8 with TRBJ1-5, with a weak D call TRBD1 (5 bases). The germline CDR1 and CDR2 sequences are SGHVS and FQNEAQ. The V and J ends lost 5 bases and 11 bases respectively, with 13 bases between them. The CDR3 has 12 residues. The CDR3 is CASSPGRGTQHF. The CDR3 DNA reads as TGTGCCAGCAGCCCGGGCCGGGGGACCCAGCATTTT.

V gene TRBV19 combines with J gene TRBJ2-1, with D possibly being TRBD1 (7 bases). This CDR3 spans 15 amino acids. V lost 3 bases and J lost 5, with 14 bases in between. The germline V gene has CDR1 LNHDA and CDR2 SQIVND (reference sequence). The CDR3 loop is CASSMWRGQNNEQFF. The CDR3 bases are TGTGCCAGTAGTATGTGGAGGGGGCAGAACAATGAGCAGTTCTTC.

The V gene is TRBV2, the J gene TRBJ2-1; TRBD2 matches 8 bases. This CDR3 spans 15 amino acids. Germline V gene data show CDR1 as SNHLY and CDR2 as FYNNEI. With 6 bases clipped from V and 7 bases from J, the junction kept 11 bases outside the gene matches. The CDR3 coding sequence is TGTGCCAGCAGCGACCCCGACGGGGGGGCAAATGAGCAGTTCTTC. Protein: CASSDPDGGANEQFF. Full variable domain (rest looked up from reference TRBV2 and TRBJ2-1): EPEVTQTPSHQVTQMGQEVILRCVPISNHLYFYWYRQILGQKVEFLVSFYNNEISEKSEIFDDQFSVERPDGSNFTLKIRSTKLEDSAMYFCASSDPDGGANEQFFGPGTRLTVL.

This chain links TRBV2 with TRBJ1-2, with TRBD1 as a possible D gene (6 bases). Looked up from germline, CDR1 is SNHLY and CDR2 is FYNNEI. CDR3 length equals 15 residues. V shed 4 bases and J shed 4 bases, with 16 bases lying between them. The CDR3 DNA follows: TGTGCCAGCAGTGCGCAGGGACATACTCTCTATGGCTACACCTTC. This codes for CASSAQGHTLYGYTF.

This chain uses TRBV7-9 with TRBJ2-2, with 9 bases aligning to TRBD1. CDR1 and CDR2 (germline): SEHNR, FQNEAQ (reference sequence). This CDR3 has 14 amino acids. Losses at the gene ends were 5 bases for V and 8 bases for J; bases not matched to a gene: 6. The CDR3 protein is CASSRQGTGGELFF. The CDR3, as DNA: TGTGCCAGCAGCCGACAGGGGACAGGGGGGGAGCTGTTTTTT.